This TCR beta chain came from a study of blood T cell repertoires in COVID-19. Whole-study context: Some COVID-19 samples were acute and others convalescent; all came from the United States, Italy and Spain. Nucleic acid was either cDNA or gDNA, and it came from T cells, B-cell-depleted T cells, or PBMCs.

In the source study's methods: Cell counts per sample came from amplifying reference gene primers. TCRdb's table, derived via immunoSEQ multiplex PCR, lists solely in-frame clones and lacks some. The D gene and trimming were derived from the DNA, and the V and J assignments and clone size from that table. The profile shows 100,000 to 120,000 clones, about 85% of them singletons. The CDR3 has 15 residues. Trimming shortened V by 0 bases and J by 1 base, and 10 bases separated the two germline ends. Germline V gene sequence: CDR1 SGDLS, CDR2 YYNGEE. The TCR sequence derives from a human donor in a cohort sampled during active COVID-19. The rearrangement uses TRBV9 and TRBJ2-5; D is ambiguous. Sample: peripheral blood. The CDR3 is CASSVAPTAQETQYF. CDR3 bases: TGTGCCAGCAGCGTAGCTCCCACAGCCCAAGAGACCCAGTACTTC.